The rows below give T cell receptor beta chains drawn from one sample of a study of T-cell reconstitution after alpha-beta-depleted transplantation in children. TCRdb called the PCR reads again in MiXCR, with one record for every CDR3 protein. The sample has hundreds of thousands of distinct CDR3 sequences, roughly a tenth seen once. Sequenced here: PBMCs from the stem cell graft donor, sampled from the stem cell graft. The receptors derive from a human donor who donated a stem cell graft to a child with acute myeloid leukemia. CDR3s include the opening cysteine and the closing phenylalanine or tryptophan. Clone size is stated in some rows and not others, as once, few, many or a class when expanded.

CDR3 protein: CAISWAPSLGAVDTKYF; clone size: .; V gene: TRBV28; J gene: TRBJ2-3
CDR3 protein: CSPSEAGKETQYF; clone size: .; V gene: TRBV20-1; J gene: TRBJ2-5
CDR3 protein: CSVERGETQYF; clone size: many; V gene: TRBV29-1; J gene: TRBJ2-5
CDR3 protein: CASSQGARGNNSPLHF; clone size: .; V gene: TRBV5-1; J gene: TRBJ1-6
CDR3 protein: CSVATGINSPLHF; clone size: few; V gene: TRBV29-1; J gene: TRBJ1-6
CDR3 protein: CASSTLVQTTYNEQFF; clone size: few; V gene: TRBV3-1; J gene: TRBJ2-1
CDR3 protein: CASSPGTPNQPQHF; clone size: few; V gene: TRBV9; J gene: TRBJ1-5
CDR3 protein: CSARVSSGTLYEQYF; clone size: many; V gene: TRBV20-1; J gene: TRBJ2-7
CDR3 protein: CSAPDRWDQPQHF; clone size: few; V gene: TRBV20-1; J gene: TRBJ1-5
CDR3 protein: CASSLIMGGGNTEAFF; clone size: many; V gene: TRBV7-2; J gene: TRBJ1-1
CDR3 protein: CSVISGSSSTDTQYF; clone size: few; V gene: TRBV29-1; J gene: TRBJ2-3
CDR3 protein: CASSQGSSGSTDTQYF; clone size: .; V gene: TRBV4-3; J gene: TRBJ2-3
CDR3 protein: CASTETRVSYEQYF; clone size: .; V gene: TRBV28; J gene: TRBJ2-7
CDR3 protein: CASSLTGDTSTDTQYF; clone size: many; V gene: TRBV5-1; J gene: TRBJ2-3
CDR3 protein: CASSPRTALNTEAFF; clone size: many; V gene: TRBV7-2; J gene: TRBJ1-1
CDR3 protein: CASSPGPLDIGNTIYF; clone size: .; V gene: TRBV7-7; J gene: TRBJ1-3
CDR3 protein: CATSSGQKNIQYF; clone size: .; V gene: TRBV15; J gene: TRBJ2-4
CDR3 protein: CASSFGGGELFF; clone size: many; V gene: TRBV12-3/TRBV12-4; J gene: TRBJ2-2
CDR3 protein: CASSLRQDGNTIYF; clone size: few; V gene: TRBV27; J gene: TRBJ1-3
CDR3 protein: CASSETSSYNEQFF; clone size: many; V gene: TRBV25-1; J gene: TRBJ2-1
CDR3 protein: CSSKTSGSRYEQFF; clone size: .; V gene: TRBV29-1; J gene: TRBJ2-1
CDR3 protein: CSARSPGGETQYF; clone size: many; V gene: TRBV20-1; J gene: TRBJ2-5
CDR3 protein: CSARRGGAGGQDTQYF; clone size: few; V gene: TRBV20-1; J gene: TRBJ2-3
CDR3 protein: CASTQPLLQGSGKDEQYF; clone size: few; V gene: TRBV28; J gene: TRBJ2-7
CDR3 protein: CASSLLGQGAGDTQYF; clone size: .; V gene: TRBV11-1; J gene: TRBJ2-3
CDR3 protein: CASSLATDAHPQHF; clone size: many; V gene: TRBV7-6; J gene: TRBJ1-5
CDR3 protein: CASQPDGRRTEAFF; clone size: .; V gene: TRBV27; J gene: TRBJ1-1
CDR3 protein: CASSLSETANTEAFF; clone size: many; V gene: TRBV7-8; J gene: TRBJ1-1
CDR3 protein: CAISTTSEVYNEQFF; clone size: many; V gene: TRBV10-3; J gene: TRBJ2-1
CDR3 protein: CASSLRDNSPLHF; clone size: many; V gene: TRBV12-3/TRBV12-4; J gene: TRBJ1-6
CDR3 protein: CASSHRTGPYEQYF; clone size: many; V gene: TRBV4-3; J gene: TRBJ2-7
CDR3 protein: CASSVVASGKYNEQFF; clone size: many; V gene: TRBV9; J gene: TRBJ2-1
CDR3 protein: CASSKTSPGELFF; clone size: many; V gene: TRBV5-6; J gene: TRBJ2-2
CDR3 protein: CASSPGGQRRNEQFF; clone size: .; V gene: TRBV6-2/TRBV6-3; J gene: TRBJ2-1
CDR3 protein: CASSFVLGGANTEAFF; clone size: .; V gene: TRBV12-3/TRBV12-4; J gene: TRBJ1-1
CDR3 protein: CASKGQPYNEQFF; clone size: few; V gene: TRBV6-1; J gene: TRBJ2-1
CDR3 protein: CSAPALAGGLPDTQYF; clone size: few; V gene: TRBV20-1; J gene: TRBJ2-3
CDR3 protein: CASSPPGKGEKLFF; clone size: many; V gene: TRBV12-3/TRBV12-4; J gene: TRBJ1-4
CDR3 protein: CSVEEIDTQYF; clone size: .; V gene: TRBV29-1; J gene: TRBJ2-3
CDR3 protein: CASSLESGENEQFF; clone size: .; V gene: TRBV7-2; J gene: TRBJ2-1
CDR3 protein: CASSPQPGTSGYEQYF; clone size: few; V gene: TRBV5-1; J gene: TRBJ2-7